The clone carrying this T cell receptor beta chain appeared many times. Its antigen is currently unknown. This entry belongs to a study of metastatic and nonmetastatic thyroid tumors. Study at large: Repertoires from blood and tumor or nodule tissue of malignant and benign thyroid patients were compared. Study outcomes and limitations: Relative to benign nodules, malignant thyroid tumors were reportedly characterized by significantly elevated TCR beta diversity in blood and tumor.

Thyroid surgery was performed in patients who had received no treatment beforehand. Study processing details: Researchers built a distant-metastasis classifier for papillary thyroid cancer that drew on CDR3 differences across clinicopathological groups. TCRdb re-called clones via MiXCR from the PCR reads. The V and J calls follow TCRdb's processing rather than the paper's. The data show 45,000 or so clones, with around 15% seen just once and 20% to 25% held by the top ten. The CDR3 sequence is 17 residues long. Trimming shortened V by 1 base and J by 7 bases, and 19 bases separated the two germline ends. Germline CDR1 reads MGHDK; CDR2 reads SYGVNS.

What was sequenced was blood. This chain joins TRBV25-1 and TRBJ1-4, with a possible D match to TRBD1 (5 bases). The origin of this receptor is a female donor with papillary thyroid cancer or a benign thyroid nodule (not recorded which). Some clones in this sample may be carry-over from other donors' samples. The CDR3 reads CASSESYIGREGEKLFF. Written as DNA, the CDR3 is TGTGCCAGCAGTGAATCCTATATTGGCAGGGAAGGTGAAAAACTGTTTTTT.